What follows describes a single TCR beta chain. Its antigen remains unknown. The donors gave bone marrow, and they were healthy. These data are taken from a study of cytomegalovirus exposure and HLA in healthy donors. Whole-study results and caveats: There was a cluster of highly shared sequence variants that was likely a sequencing artifact. A later analysis showed that HLA-associated TCR beta chains had undergone more clonal expansion than equally common others. Later on, analysis showed that most CMV-associated TCR beta chains appeared to be HLA-restricted.

CDR1 and CDR2 (germline): SNHLY, FYNNEI. There are 14 residues in the CDR3. V dropped 7 bases and J dropped 8 bases, with 20 bases sitting between them. Amplification used 60 Vbeta primers and 13 Jbeta primers. Sequenced by immunoSEQ multiplex PCR; TCRdb stores in-frame clones only, minus some. The sample has 150,000 to 200,000 clones; around 79% are singletons. J is TRBJ1-2 and V is TRBV2, with D possibly being TRBD1 (6 bases). The receptor's source is a middle-aged woman in good health and CMV-seronegative. Sequencing input: PBMCs. The CDR3 sequence: CASNPAQGMGGYTF. The CDR3 coding sequence is TGTGCCAGCAACCCCGCGCAGGGGATGGGGGGCTACACCTTC.